This T cell receptor beta chain appears in the sequencing data of a study of response to subunit inactivated influenza vaccine (dated by TCRdb to 2017 to 2018). Regarding the complete study: To follow how T cells responded to a trivalent subunit inactivated influenza vaccine, the researchers relied on deep quantitative profiling of the T cell receptor repertoire.

Libraries came from RT-PCR. Sequencing relied on an Illumina HiSeq 2500. In TCRdb, the public reads were trimmed at Q25 with fastp and aligned with MiXCR, with productive beta chains retained. Identical CDR3 protein sequences are pooled into one entry, listed with their most common genes and DNA. This sample comprises hundreds of thousands of distinct CDR3 sequences, about a tenth of them detected only once. 9.5% to 15% of the sample is in the top ten clones. This clonotype was recorded many times. The antigen this receptor binds is unknown. Base qualities are missing; no much larger clone stands one base away. The time point label on this specimen signifies: around 42 days after influenza vaccine administration. Results the study describes overall, beyond this receptor: It was suggested by the authors that each seasonal influenza vaccination may recruit only a limited number of new T cells.

The TCR sequence derives from a man aged 50 or older who received an inactivated influenza vaccine. Donor details come from another sample of the same person, matched by shared clones. Sequenced material: PBMCs from blood, taken roughly 46 days after vaccination.

The CDR3 is CSATSGQGMAEAFF. The nucleotides read TGCAGTGCTACGAGCGGACAGGGAATGGCTGAAGCTTTCTTT. The sequence links TRBV20-1 to TRBJ1-1, and 8 bases in between align with TRBD1. CDR1 is given as DFQATT and CDR2 as SNEGSKA, both from the germline V gene (reference sequence). V is trimmed back by 4 bases and J by 6 bases, and the junction contains 10 bases that no gene match accounts for. The CDR3 contains 14 residues, cysteine and phenylalanine counted. CDR3 DNA is the only sequence kept; it has 42 bases, read in frame from the first base.